The present TCR beta chain was sequenced within a study of cytomegalovirus exposure and HLA in healthy donors. V was cut by 1 base and J by 7 bases, with 7 bases left in between. Germline V CDR1 and CDR2: SGHVS, FQNEAQ. The CDR3 has 13 amino acids. With 60 Vbeta and 13 Jbeta primers, the PCR was carried out. The method was immunoSEQ multiplex PCR; TCRdb's version includes in-frame clones alone and lacks a portion of them. Of approximately 190,000 clones detected, about 13% appear once; the ten largest clones hold over 6.5%. This chain joins TRBV7-8 and TRBJ1-4; D call uncertain. The TCR sequence derives from a man aged 45 to 65 in good health and CMV-seropositive. Sequencing was performed on PBMCs. The CDR3 nucleotides read TGTGCCAGCAGCTTAGGTGGGAGTGAAAAACTGTTTTTT. It yields the protein CASSLGGSEKLFF.